This T cell receptor beta chain was captured by sequencing in a study of CD8 T cells in ankylosing spondylitis. This clonotype has more than one count but fewer than ten. The CDR3 is 15 amino acids. Germline V lookup: CDR1 SEHNR, CDR2 FQNEAQ (reference sequence). V lost 5 bases and J 4 bases, leaving 15 bases between the germline ends. TCRdb processed the 5' RACE reads anew with MiXCR; each CDR3 protein has one entry. The sample carries roughly 230,000 distinct CDR3 sequences, about a sixth recorded once. The sequence came from a male donor with ankylosing spondylitis or in good health (not recorded which). This chain uses TRBV7-9 with TRBJ2-1; D is unclear. Sequencing was performed on blood, either unsorted or a sorted T cell fraction (not recorded which). This CDR3 is CASSEVRIRYNEQFF. CDR3 bases: TGTGCCAGCAGCGAGGTTCGTATACGGTACAATGAGCAGTTCTTC.